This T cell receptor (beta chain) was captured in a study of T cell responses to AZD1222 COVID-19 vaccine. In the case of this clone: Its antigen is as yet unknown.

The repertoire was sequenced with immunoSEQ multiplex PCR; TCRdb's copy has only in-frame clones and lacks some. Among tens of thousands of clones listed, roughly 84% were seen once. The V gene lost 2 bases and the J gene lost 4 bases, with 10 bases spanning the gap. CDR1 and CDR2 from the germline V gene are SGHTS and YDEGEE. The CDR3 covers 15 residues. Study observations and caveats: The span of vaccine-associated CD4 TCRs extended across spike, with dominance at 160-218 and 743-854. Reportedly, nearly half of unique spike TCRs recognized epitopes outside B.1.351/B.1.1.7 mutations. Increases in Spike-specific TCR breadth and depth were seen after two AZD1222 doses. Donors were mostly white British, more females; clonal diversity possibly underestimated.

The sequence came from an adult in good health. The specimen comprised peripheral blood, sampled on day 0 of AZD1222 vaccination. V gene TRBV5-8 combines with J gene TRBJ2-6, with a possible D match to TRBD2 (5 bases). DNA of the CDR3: TGTGCCAGCAGCTTAAGAGGGTACGGGGCCAACGTCCTGACTTTC. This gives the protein CASSLRGYGANVLTF.